These 6 T cell receptor beta chains originate from one sample sequenced in a study of cytomegalovirus exposure and HLA in healthy donors. A multiplex PCR was run with 60 Vbeta primers and 13 Jbeta primers. Assay: immunoSEQ multiplex PCR; the TCRdb copy retains only in-frame clones and omits some. The table shows under 200,000 clones, with approximately 79% occurring only once. What was sequenced was PBMCs. These receptors were taken from a woman in her 40s in good health and CMV-seronegative.

This clone has a single count. The V gene is TRBV7-6, the J gene TRBJ2-1; maybe TRBD2 (6 bases). Trimming pared 4 bases from V and 1 base from J, leaving 20 bases between. The germline V gene encodes CDR1 SGHVS and CDR2 FNYEAQ. The CDR3 covers 18 residues. The CDR3 loop reads CASSSRPVGGRSYNEQFF. Written as DNA, the CDR3 is TGTGCCAGCAGCTCACGCCCGGTAGGAGGGAGGTCCTACAATGAGCAGTTCTTC.

This sequence joins TRBV10-3 and TRBJ1-1; no firm D call. CDR3 length equals 15 residues. Germline lookup yields CDR1 ENHRY and CDR2 SYGVKD. V was clipped by 6 bases and J by 1 base, with 15 bases between them. The DNA for the CDR3 is TGTGCCATCAGCCTAGCCGGACGGCAGAACACTGAAGCTTTCTTT. Translation: CAISLAGRQNTEAFF.

The V call is TRBV28, the J call TRBJ2-1; D remains ambiguous. In germline, CDR1 is MDHEN, CDR2 SYDVKM. CDR3 size: 13 residues. Trimming left V 5 bases short and J 2 bases short, with 7 bases between. CDR3 residues: CASSPHAYNEQFF. In DNA form, the CDR3 reads TGTGCCAGCAGTCCCCATGCCTACAATGAGCAGTTCTTC.

The gene calls are TRBV4-3 and TRBJ2-5; no clear D gene. Germline-derived CDR1 and CDR2 are LGHNA and YSLEER. Trimming took 0 bases from V and 5 from J, leaving 13 bases between them. The CDR3 sequence is 15 residues long. CDR3 DNA sequence: TGCGCCAGCAGCCAAGACTGGCCAGGTGGGGAGACCCAGTACTTC. Translated, it gives CASSQDWPGGETQYF.

The V gene is TRBV29-1, the J gene TRBJ1-2; 8 nucleotides line up with TRBD1. Trimming removed 4 bases from V and 5 bases from J; junction bases left unmatched: 9. The CDR3 is 14 residues long. The V gene's germline CDR1 is SQVTM and CDR2 ANQGSEA. For the CDR3, the DNA is TGCAGCGTTGTTGGCCAGGGGGCCGGATATGGCTACACCTTC. It yields the protein CSVVGQGAGYGYTF.

This chain links TRBV4-3 with TRBJ2-3; D call uncertain. The CDR3 is made up of 14 amino acids. The germline V gene encodes CDR1 LGHNA and CDR2 YSLEER. V was pared by 1 base and J by 5 bases, with 10 bases between. The CDR3 region is CASSQGRGLDTQYF. Here the CDR3 DNA reads TGCGCCAGCAGCCAAGGGCGCGGTTTAGATACGCAGTATTTT.